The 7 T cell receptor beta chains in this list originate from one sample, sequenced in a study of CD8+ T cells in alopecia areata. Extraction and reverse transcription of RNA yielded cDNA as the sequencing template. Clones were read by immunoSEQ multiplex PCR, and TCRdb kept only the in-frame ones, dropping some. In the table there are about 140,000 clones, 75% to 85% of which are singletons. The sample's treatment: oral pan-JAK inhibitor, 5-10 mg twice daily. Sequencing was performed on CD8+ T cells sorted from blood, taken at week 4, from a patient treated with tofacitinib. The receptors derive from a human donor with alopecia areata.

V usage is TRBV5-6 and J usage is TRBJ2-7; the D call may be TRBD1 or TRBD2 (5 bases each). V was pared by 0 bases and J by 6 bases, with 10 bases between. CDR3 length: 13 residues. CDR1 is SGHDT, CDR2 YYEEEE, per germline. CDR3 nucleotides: TGTGCCAGCAGCTTGGGGGACCCCGGCGAGCAGTACTTC. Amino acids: CASSLGDPGEQYF.

CDR3 loop: CASSLDSYYGYTF. Here the CDR3 DNA reads TGTGCCAGCAGCTTGGACAGTTACTATGGCTACACCTTC. J is TRBJ1-2 and V is TRBV5-6; unclear D gene. V was shortened by 0 bases and J by 3 bases, with 6 bases between the two germline ends. CDR3 length equals 13 residues. Germline CDR1 SGHDT, CDR2 YYEEEE.

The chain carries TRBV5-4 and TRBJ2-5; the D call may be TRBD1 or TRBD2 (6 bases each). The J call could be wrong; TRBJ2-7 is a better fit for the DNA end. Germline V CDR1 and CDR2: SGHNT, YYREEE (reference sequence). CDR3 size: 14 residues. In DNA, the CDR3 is TGTGCCAGCAGCTCCAGGGCTAGGGGGGACGAGCAGTACTTC. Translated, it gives CASSSRARGDEQYF.

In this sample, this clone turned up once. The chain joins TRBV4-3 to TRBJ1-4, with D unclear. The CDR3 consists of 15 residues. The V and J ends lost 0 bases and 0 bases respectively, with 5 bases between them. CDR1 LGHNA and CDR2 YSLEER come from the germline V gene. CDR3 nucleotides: TGCGCCAGCAGCCAAGATCGGTCAACTAATGAAAAACTGTTTTTT. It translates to CASSQDRSTNEKLFF.

CDR3 sequence (DNA): TGTGCTAGTGGTTTGGCACCCACGGGACAGTCATTCTCCTACGAGCAGTACTTC. Its protein is CASGLAPTGQSFSYEQYF. The chain joins TRBV12-5 to TRBJ2-7, with TRBD1 identical over 7 bases. The CDR3 is 18 amino acids. Germline CDR1 and CDR2: LGHNT and FRNRAP. With 1 base clipped from V and 0 bases from J, the junction kept 12 bases outside the gene matches.

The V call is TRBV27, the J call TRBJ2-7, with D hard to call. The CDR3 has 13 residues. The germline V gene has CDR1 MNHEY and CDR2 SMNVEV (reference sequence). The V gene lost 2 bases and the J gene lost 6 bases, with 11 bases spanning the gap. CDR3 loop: CASSLGRTSEQYF. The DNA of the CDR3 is TGTGCCAGCAGTTTAGGCAGGACCTCCGAGCAGTACTTC.

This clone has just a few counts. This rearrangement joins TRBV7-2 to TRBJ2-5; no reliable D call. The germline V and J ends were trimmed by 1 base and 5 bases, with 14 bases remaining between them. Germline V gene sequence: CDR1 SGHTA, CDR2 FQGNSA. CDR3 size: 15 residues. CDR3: CASSLEALGLETQYF. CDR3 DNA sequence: TGTGCCAGCAGCTTAGAGGCCCTTGGGTTGGAGACCCAGTACTTC.